Listed below are T cell receptor beta chains from one sample, sequenced in a study of T cell repertoires in cytomegalovirus infection. TCRdb recomputed calls from the reads with MiXCR, one row per CDR3 protein. This sample has fewer than 950,000 distinct CDR3 sequences; about 30% occur once, and the top ten carry 9.5% to 15%. For these receptors, no antigen is known. Material: cultured CD8+ T cells from PBMCs, obtained from culture after CMV antigen stimulation. These receptors were taken from a human donor in good health (CMV status not recorded). Some clones in this sample may be carry-over from other donors' samples. The CDR3 runs from the conserved cysteine through the conserved F or W. D genes are given only for firm matches. Size is stated for part of the rows, as once, few or many counts, or as a class when the clone is expanded.

-	TRBV14	-	TRBJ2-1	TGTGTCAGCAGCCAGGGTTATGAGCAGTTCTTC	CVSSQGYEQFF
-	TRBV7-8	many	TRBJ2-3	TGTGCCAGCAGCCTTTTGACGGGGAGCACAGATACGCAGTATTTT	CASSLLTGSTDTQYF
TRBD2	TRBV7-6	few	TRBJ2-5	TGTGCCAGCAGGCGGACTAGCGGTCCTCAAGAGACCCAGTACTTC	CASRRTSGPQETQYF
TRBD1	TRBV5-5	-	TRBJ1-2	TGTGCCAGCAGCTTGGACACAGGGGGAGCTAACTATGGCTACACCTTC	CASSLDTGGANYGYTF
-	TRBV7-6	-	TRBJ2-7	TGTGCCAGCAGTGGAGGGGGGCCGACCTACGAGCAGTACTTC	CASSGGGPTYEQYF
TRBD2	TRBV5-1	-	TRBJ2-1	TGCGCCAGCAGCTACGGGACTAGCGGGGGTAATGAGCAGTTCTTC	CASSYGTSGGNEQFF
TRBD1	TRBV7-8	many	TRBJ2-3	TGTGCCAGCAGCTTAGGGGACAGGGCCATCGGTACGCAGTATTTT	CASSLGDRAIGTQYF
TRBD1	TRBV19	few	TRBJ2-7	TGTGCCAGTAGTTTCGGGACAGGGCGCCGGGACGAGCAGTACTTC	CASSFGTGRRDEQYF
TRBD1	TRBV4-3	-	TRBJ2-5	TGCGCCAGCAGCCAAGATCAGACAGGGGGCTTGGAAGAGACCCAGTACTTC	CASSQDQTGGLEETQYF
TRBD2	TRBV12-3/TRBV12-4	-	TRBJ2-3	TGTGCCAGCAGGGTAGCGGGGGCCCCAGGCACAGATACGCAGTATTTT	CASRVAGAPGTDTQYF
-	TRBV6-5	-	TRBJ2-1	TGTGCCAGCAACCTTTTTAGGGAATCAACCGGTGCGTTCTTC	CASNLFRESTGAFF
TRBD1	TRBV6-5	-	TRBJ2-5	TGTGCCAGCAGTTGGGGACAGCAAGAGACCCAGTACTTC	CASSWGQQETQYF
-	TRBV6-1	many	TRBJ2-2	TGTGCCAGCAGTGAACTTGCGGGGCCCGGGGAGCTGTTTTTT	CASSELAGPGELFF
-	TRBV7-9	few	TRBJ1-6	TGTGCCAGCAGCTTAGCGCGGGAAGATTCACCCCTCCACTTT	CASSLAREDSPLHF
-	TRBV7-8	-	TRBJ1-2	TGTGCCAGCAGCCGAGGGGGGGGTGGGGATGGCTACACCTTC	CASSRGGGGDGYTF
TRBD2	TRBV7-6	many	TRBJ2-1	TGTGCCAGCAGCCTCCAGCGGGAGGCCTACAATGAGCAGTTCTTC	CASSLQREAYNEQFF
-	TRBV6-2/TRBV6-3	-	TRBJ2-1	TGTGCCAGCAGTTACGCCTCGGGTTATCGCCCTCTGAGCTCCTACAATGAGCAGTTCTTC	CASSYASGYRPLSSYNEQFF
-	TRBV6-2/TRBV6-3	few	TRBJ1-4	TGTGCCAGCAGTTACGAGTGGGCGCCATTTTATGAAAAACTGTTTTTT	CASSYEWAPFYEKLFF
TRBD2	TRBV7-6	-	TRBJ2-2	TGTGCCAGCAGCTTTACTACCCCACCTTTAGCGGGGGGGAACACCGGGGAGCTGTTTTTT	CASSFTTPPLAGGNTGELFF
-	TRBV20-1	once	TRBJ1-6	TGCAGTGCGACCCCTCGGGACAAAAGTTCACCCCTCCACTTT	CSATPRDKSSPLHF
-	TRBV6-5	few	TRBJ2-3	TGTGCCAGCAGTTACTCGACAACACTCGGCACAGATACGCAGTATTTT	CASSYSTTLGTDTQYF
-	TRBV12-3/TRBV12-4	few	TRBJ1-1	TGTGCCATTTCTTGGCAGGGGAGAGGAGACACTGAAGCTTTCTTT	CAISWQGRGDTEAFF
-	TRBV12-3/TRBV12-4	few	TRBJ2-3	TGTGCCAGCACCTCCACGAGGGTCACAGATACGCAGTATTTT	CASTSTRVTDTQYF
TRBD1	TRBV12-3/TRBV12-4	-	TRBJ1-2	TGTGCCAGCAGCTCCTCGACAGGGGTCTATGGCTACACCTTC	CASSSSTGVYGYTF
TRBD2	TRBV7-2	many	TRBJ2-7	TGTGCCAGCAGCTCGGTAGCGGGGCAGGACCCCCACTCCTACGAGCAGTACTTC	CASSSVAGQDPHSYEQYF
-	TRBV7-6	-	TRBJ2-4	TGTGCCAGCAGCCAAGGGGACGGTGCCAAAAACATTCAGTACTTC	CASSQGDGAKNIQYF
TRBD1	TRBV6-6	-	TRBJ1-5	TGTGCCAGCAGTTACGAAAGGGGGCGCTCGGACAATCAGCCCCAGCATTTT	CASSYERGRSDNQPQHF
-	TRBV20-1	-	TRBJ2-3	TGCAGTGGGGCCACTAGCACAGATACGCAGTATTTT	CSGATSTDTQYF
-	TRBV7-6	-	TRBJ2-7	TGTGCCAGCAGCTTAGCGGGGACACCCTACGAGCAGTACTTC	CASSLAGTPYEQYF
TRBD2	TRBV5-1	-	TRBJ2-2	TGCGCCAGCAGCGCTTACGGCGGGGGTGGCACCGGGGAGCTGTTTTTT	CASSAYGGGGTGELFF
-	TRBV4-2	-	TRBJ1-2	TGTGCCAGCAGCCAAGTGGATATTAGCAACTATGGCTACACCTTC	CASSQVDISNYGYTF